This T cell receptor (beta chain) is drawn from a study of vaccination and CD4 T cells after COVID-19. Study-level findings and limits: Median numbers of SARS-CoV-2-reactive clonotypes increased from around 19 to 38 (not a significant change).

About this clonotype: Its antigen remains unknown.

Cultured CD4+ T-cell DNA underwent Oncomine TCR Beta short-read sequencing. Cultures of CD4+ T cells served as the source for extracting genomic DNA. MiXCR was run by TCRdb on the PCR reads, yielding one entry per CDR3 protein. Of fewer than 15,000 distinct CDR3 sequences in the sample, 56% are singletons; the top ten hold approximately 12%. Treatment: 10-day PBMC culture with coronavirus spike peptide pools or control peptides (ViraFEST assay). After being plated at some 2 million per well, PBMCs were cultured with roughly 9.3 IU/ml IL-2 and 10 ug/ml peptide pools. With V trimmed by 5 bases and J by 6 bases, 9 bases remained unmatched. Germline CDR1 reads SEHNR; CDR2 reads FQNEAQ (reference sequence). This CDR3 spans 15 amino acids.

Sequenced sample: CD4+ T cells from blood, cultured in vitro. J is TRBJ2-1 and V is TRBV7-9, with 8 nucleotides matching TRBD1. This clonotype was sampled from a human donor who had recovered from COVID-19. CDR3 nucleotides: TGTGCCAGCAGCCCAGGGGGACAGGATATCAATGAGCAGTTCTTC. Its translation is CASSPGGQDINEQFF.